The next 25 T cell receptor beta chains were all read from a single sample in a study of blood T cell repertoires in COVID-19. Assay used: immunoSEQ multiplex PCR; TCRdb lists only in-frame clones, some missing. The table lists under 120,000 clones, around 83% of them singletons. The sample comprised peripheral blood. The receptors were gathered from a human donor in a cohort sampled during active COVID-19.

The rearrangement joins TRBV5-1 to TRBJ2-3; 13 bases fit TRBD2. J gave up 2 bases and V 4 bases, and 7 bases lay outside the gene matches. CDR1 and CDR2 from the germline V gene are SGHRS and YFSETQ. The CDR3 covers 17 residues. CDR3: CASSIGTSGDSTDTQYF. CDR3 in DNA: TGCGCCAGCAGCATAGGGACTAGCGGGGACTCCACAGATACGCAGTATTTT.

The genes are TRBV5-1 and TRBJ2-7; a weak D match, TRBD1 (6 bases). The CDR3 consists of 14 residues. In germline, CDR1 is SGHRS, CDR2 YFSETQ. The V end was cut by 2 bases, the J end by 5 bases, with 14 bases between. The CDR3 sequence is CASSFQGLSHEQYF. CDR3 coding DNA: TGCGCCAGCAGCTTTCAGGGGCTGTCCCACGAGCAGTACTTC.

The chain uses TRBV5-4 and TRBJ2-4; 8 bases line up with TRBD2. Trimming at V came to 9 bases and at J to 6 bases, leaving 14 bases not matched to a gene. Germline lookup yields CDR1 SGHNT and CDR2 YYREEE (reference sequence). This CDR3 contains 15 residues. The CDR3: CATRTGGGRPNIQYF. The CDR3 nucleotides are TGTGCCACCCGAACGGGGGGGGGCCGACCAAACATTCAGTACTTC.

This rearrangement joins TRBV5-5 to TRBJ1-3; D not certain. This CDR3 region has 13 residues. Germline CDR1 and CDR2: SGHKS and YYEKEE (reference sequence). V lost 5 bases, J lost 4 bases, and 10 bases lay in between. The CDR3 loop is CASRERSGNTIYF. The CDR3 nucleotides read TGTGCCAGCAGAGAGCGTTCCGGAAACACCATATATTTT.

The chain combines TRBV18 with TRBJ2-5, with 13 bases identical to TRBD2. This CDR3 has 16 amino acids. Unmatched junction bases numbered 3, after V lost 3 bases and J lost 2 bases. Per germline, CDR1 KGHSH and CDR2 LQKENI. CDR3 protein: CASSPPGLAGQETQYF. DNA for the CDR3: TGTGCCAGCTCACCCCCGGGACTAGCGGGGCAAGAGACCCAGTACTTC.

This clone came up a few times. The CDR3 spells CASSFDRDHGYTF. The CDR3, as DNA: TGTGCCAGCAGCTTCGACAGGGACCATGGCTACACCTTC. The rearrangement joins TRBV7-9 to TRBJ1-2; 7 bases are a match to TRBD1. The trim removed 3 bases at V and 6 bases at J, leaving 4 bases unmatched. The CDR3 totals 13 residues. CDR1 SEHNR and CDR2 FQNEAQ come from the germline V gene (reference sequence).

The genes are TRBV5-1 and TRBJ2-3; 7 nucleotides line up with TRBD2. In germline, CDR1 is SGHRS, CDR2 YFSETQ. Trimming removed 1 base from V and 2 bases from J; junction bases left unmatched: 4. There are 15 residues in the CDR3. The CDR3 loop reads CASSLRLANTDTQYF. The CDR3 nucleotides read TGCGCCAGCAGCTTGCGACTAGCTAACACAGATACGCAGTATTTT.

A remark on this clone: Other nucleotide sequences from this sample produce the same CDR3. V gene TRBV5-6 combines with J gene TRBJ2-1; 10 positions agree with TRBD2. CDR3 size: 16 residues. Per the germline V gene, CDR1 is SGHDT and CDR2 is YYEEEE. Trimming cost V 4 bases and J 2 bases; bases outside gene matches: 6. CDR3 residues: CASSRGAGGPYNEQFF. DNA of the CDR3: TGTGCCAGCAGCCGCGGAGCGGGGGGGCCCTACAATGAGCAGTTCTTC. Full variable domain (missing parts from reference TRBV5-6 and TRBJ2-1): DAGVTQSPTHLIKTRGQQVTLRCSPKSGHDTVSWYQQALGQGPQFIFQYYEEEERQRGNFPDRFSGHQFPNYSSELNVNALLLGDSALYLCASSRGAGGPYNEQFFGPGTRLTVL.

In this sample, this clone turned up a few times. The V call is TRBV11-3, the J call TRBJ2-1, with D uncertain. Germline CDR1 and CDR2: SGHNT and YENEEA. V lost 1 base to trimming and J lost 4 bases, with 5 bases between them. The CDR3 runs to 13 residues. CDR3 nucleotide sequence: TGTGCCAGCAGCTTAGCGGTTTACAATGAGCAGTTCTTC. Amino acid sequence: CASSLAVYNEQFF.

The chain employs TRBV9 and TRBJ2-1; 9 bases are shared with TRBD2. The germline V gene encodes CDR1 SGDLS and CDR2 YYNGEE. The length of the CDR3 is 15 residues. J lost 3 bases, V lost 3 bases, and 4 bases had no gene match. The CDR3 DNA is TGTGCCAGCAGCGGACCAGCGGGGGGCTACAATGAGCAGTTCTTC. Its protein product is CASSGPAGGYNEQFF.

The chain carries TRBV5-4 and TRBJ2-2, with D perhaps matching TRBD2 (5 bases). Deletions cut 0 bases from V and 3 bases from J, with 9 bases between. The CDR3 extends over 15 amino acids. CDR1 is SGHNT and CDR2 is YYREEE in the germline V gene (reference sequence). CDR3 protein: CASSLELDHTGELFF. DNA of the CDR3: TGTGCCAGCAGCTTGGAACTAGACCACACCGGGGAGCTGTTTTTT.

This chain uses TRBV5-1 with TRBJ2-2; the D gene is possibly TRBD1 (5 bases). The CDR3 contains 14 residues. Germline V CDR1 and CDR2: SGHRS, YFSETQ. The V end lost 0 bases, the J end lost 2 bases, and 5 bases lay between the germline ends. This CDR3 reads CASSLGGNTGELFF. The CDR3, as DNA: TGCGCCAGCAGCTTGGGGGGCAACACCGGGGAGCTGTTTTTT.

This chain uses TRBV5-1 with TRBJ2-1; TRBD2 agrees at 9 bases. CDR1 and CDR2 (germline): SGHRS, YFSETQ. After removal of 4 bases from V and 9 bases from J, the junction contained 14 bases not matched to a gene. The length of the CDR3 is 16 residues. CDR3 sequence (DNA): TGCGCCAGCAGCGTTATACCGGGGACTAGCTCTAGTGAGCAGTTCTTC. As protein: CASSVIPGTSSSEQFF. The whole variable domain, filled in from reference TRBV5-1 and TRBJ2-1, reads KAGVTQTPRYLIKTRGQQVTLSCSPISGHRSVSWYQQTPGQGLQFLFEYFSETQRNKGNFPGRFSGRQFSNSRSEMNVSTLELGDSALYLCASSVIPGTSSSEQFFGPGTRLTVL.

This clone was detected only once. This chain links TRBV24-1 with TRBJ2-7; D not resolved. Germline V gene lookup returns CDR1 KGHDR and CDR2 SFDVKD. The CDR3 totals 11 residues. Trimming shortened V by 5 bases and J by 3 bases, and 4 bases separated the two germline ends. The CDR3 DNA sequence: TGTGCCACCAGTGCCGGCTACGAGCAGTACTTC. It yields the protein CATSAGYEQYF.

The rearrangement uses TRBV9 and TRBJ2-7; D gene uncertain. CDR1 and CDR2 (germline): SGDLS, YYNGEE. CDR3 length: 14 amino acids. Deletions cut 0 bases from V and 0 bases from J, with 7 bases between. In nucleotides, the CDR3 is TGTGCCAGCAGCGTAGATCGCGCCTCCTACGAGCAGTACTTC. Amino acids: CASSVDRASYEQYF.

The chain joins TRBV30 to TRBJ1-4, with D perhaps TRBD1 (6 bases). V shed 2 bases and J shed 4 bases, with 8 bases lying between them. The CDR3 loop spans 13 amino acids. Germline V gene sequence: CDR1 GTSNPN, CDR2 SVGIG (reference sequence). The CDR3 protein is CAWSQDSNEKLFF. CDR3 nucleotide sequence: TGTGCCTGGAGTCAGGACAGTAATGAAAAACTGTTTTTT. Drawing the rest from reference TRBV30 and TRBJ1-4, the complete variable domain is SQTIHQWPATLVQPVGSPLSLECTVEGTSNPNLYWYRQAAGRGLQLLFYSVGIGQISSEVPQNLSASRPQDRQFILSSKKLLLSDSGFYLCAWSQDSNEKLFFGSGTQLSVL.

This sequence joins TRBV5-1 and TRBJ2-3; D possibly corresponds to TRBD1 (5 bases). Germline CDR1 SGHRS, CDR2 YFSETQ. V was cut by 2 bases and J by 3 bases, with 13 bases left in between. The length of the CDR3 is 15 residues. The CDR3: CASSLLPDMTDTQYF. CDR3 nucleotide sequence: TGCGCCAGCAGCTTACTACCGGACATGACAGATACGCAGTATTTT.

V is TRBV29-1 and J is TRBJ2-2; 9 nucleotides agree with TRBD2. V lost 7 bases to trimming and J lost 6 bases; unmatched junction nucleotides: 3. The CDR3 totals 12 residues. Germline V gene data show CDR1 as SQVTM and CDR2 as ANQGSEA. The CDR3: CSGRTSAGELFF. CDR3 nucleotide sequence: TGCAGCGGGAGGACTAGCGCCGGGGAGCTGTTTTTT.

The CDR3 here is CASSPGQGNEQFF. DNA for the CDR3: TGTGCCAGCAGCCCCGGACAGGGTAATGAGCAGTTCTTC. This chain links TRBV5-4 with TRBJ2-1, with 8 bases aligning to TRBD1. Losses at the gene ends were 4 bases for V and 7 bases for J; bases not matched to a gene: 4. Germline V lookup: CDR1 SGHNT, CDR2 YYREEE (reference sequence). The length of the CDR3 is 13 residues.

This clone was seen once. The rearrangement joins TRBV7-7 to TRBJ2-5; D may be TRBD2 (5 bases). Trimming took off 2 bases at V and 5 bases at J, with 9 bases between the two ends. Germline V CDR1 and CDR2: SSHAT, FNYEAQ (reference sequence). CDR3 size: 13 residues. Here the CDR3 DNA reads TGTGCCAGCAGCTTATACATAGCGGAGACCCAGTACTTC. It encodes CASSLYIAETQYF.

CDR3 amino acids: CASSQEPGTSPYNEQFF. The DNA for the CDR3 is TGCGCCAGCAGCCAAGAACCCGGGACTAGCCCGTACAATGAGCAGTTCTTC. The rearrangement joins TRBV4-3 to TRBJ2-1, with TRBD2 matching 9 bases. The length of the CDR3 is 17 residues. Per the germline V gene, CDR1 is LGHNA and CDR2 is YSLEER. After removal of 0 bases from V and 4 bases from J, the junction contained 7 bases not matched to a gene.

The count of this clone is one. The genes are TRBV30 and TRBJ1-2; the D is unclear. Deletions cut 0 bases from V and 2 bases from J, with 10 bases between. The CDR3 is made up of 14 amino acids. Germline V CDR1 and CDR2: GTSNPN, SVGIG (reference sequence). The CDR3 DNA reads TGTGCCTGGAGTGTACTCCACGGGAACTATGGCTACACCTTC. Its translation is CAWSVLHGNYGYTF.

The rearrangement links TRBV4-3 to TRBJ2-3; D is unresolved. V gave up 4 bases and J gave up 1 base, with 33 bases separating them. This CDR3 comprises 22 residues. Per germline, CDR1 LGHNA and CDR2 YSLEER. The CDR3 region is CASSPRPPSGSPLVSGTDTQYF. CDR3 DNA sequence: TGCGCCAGCAGCCCCCGTCCACCTAGTGGATCGCCTTTGGTGTCGGGCACAGATACGCAGTATTTT.

V gene TRBV28 combines with J gene TRBJ1-1, with 7 bases matching TRBD1. Germline lookup yields CDR1 MDHEN and CDR2 SYDVKM. The trim removed 7 bases at V and 4 bases at J, leaving 6 bases unmatched. The length of the CDR3 is 13 residues. DNA of the CDR3: TGTGCCAGCAAAAGACAGGGAGGCACTGAAGCTTTCTTT. Residues: CASKRQGGTEAFF.

The chain combines TRBV27 with TRBJ1-1; 8 bases align to TRBD1. CDR1 and CDR2 from the germline V gene are MNHEY and SMNVEV (reference sequence). The CDR3 has 12 residues. The J segment lost 11 bases and the V segment lost 8 bases, leaving 10 bases of the junction unmatched. The CDR3 is CASRGVTGEAFF. The CDR3 coding sequence is TGTGCCAGCCGGGGGGTGACAGGGGAGGCTTTCTTT.